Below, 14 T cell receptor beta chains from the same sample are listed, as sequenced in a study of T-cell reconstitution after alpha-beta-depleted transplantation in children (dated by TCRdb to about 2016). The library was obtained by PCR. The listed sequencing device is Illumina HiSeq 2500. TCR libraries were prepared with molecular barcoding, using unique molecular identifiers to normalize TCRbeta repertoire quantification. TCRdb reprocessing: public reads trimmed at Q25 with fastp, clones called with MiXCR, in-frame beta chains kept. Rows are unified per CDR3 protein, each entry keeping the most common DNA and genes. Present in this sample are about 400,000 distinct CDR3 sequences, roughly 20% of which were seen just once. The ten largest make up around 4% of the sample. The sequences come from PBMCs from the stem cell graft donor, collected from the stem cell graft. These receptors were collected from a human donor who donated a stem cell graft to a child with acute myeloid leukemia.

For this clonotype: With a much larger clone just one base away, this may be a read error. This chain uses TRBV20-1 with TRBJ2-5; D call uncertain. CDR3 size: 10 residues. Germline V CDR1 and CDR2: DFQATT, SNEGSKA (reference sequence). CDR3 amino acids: CRAFPETQYF. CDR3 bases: TGCAGAGCCTTCCCTGAGACCCAGTACTTC.

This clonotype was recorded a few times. For the CDR3, the DNA is TGTGCCAGCAGCTCGATCGACAGGGGGAACACTGAAGCTTTCTTT. Translating it yields CASSSIDRGNTEAFF. The gene calls are TRBV5-6 and TRBJ1-1; 8 bases are a match to TRBD1. V was pared by 3 bases and J by 1 base, with 5 bases of the junction left unmatched. The CDR3 covers 15 residues. Germline V gene lookup returns CDR1 SGHDT and CDR2 YYEEEE. Filled out from reference TRBV5-6 and TRBJ1-1, the complete variable domain reads DAGVTQSPTHLIKTRGQQVTLRCSPKSGHDTVSWYQQALGQGPQFIFQYYEEEERQRGNFPDRFSGHQFPNYSSELNVNALLLGDSALYLCASSSIDRGNTEAFFGQGTRLTVV.

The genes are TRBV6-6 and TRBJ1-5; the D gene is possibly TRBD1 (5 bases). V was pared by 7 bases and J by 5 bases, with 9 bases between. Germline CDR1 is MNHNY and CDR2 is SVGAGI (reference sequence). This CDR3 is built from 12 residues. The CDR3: CASTGGYQPQHF. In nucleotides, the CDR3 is TGTGCCAGCACGGGGGGTTATCAGCCCCAGCATTTT.

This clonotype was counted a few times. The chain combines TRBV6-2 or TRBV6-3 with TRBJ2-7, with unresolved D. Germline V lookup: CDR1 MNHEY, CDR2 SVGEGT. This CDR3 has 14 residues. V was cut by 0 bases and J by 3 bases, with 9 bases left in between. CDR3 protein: CASSYSNPYYEQYF. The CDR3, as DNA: TGTGCCAGCAGTTACTCGAATCCTTACTACGAGCAGTACTTC.

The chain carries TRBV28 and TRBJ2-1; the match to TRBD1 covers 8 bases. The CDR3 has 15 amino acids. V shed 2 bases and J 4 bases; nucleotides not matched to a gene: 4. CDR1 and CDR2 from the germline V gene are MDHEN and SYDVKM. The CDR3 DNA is TGTGCCAGCAGTTTACCTGGGGACAGGTACAATGAGCAGTTCTTC. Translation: CASSLPGDRYNEQFF. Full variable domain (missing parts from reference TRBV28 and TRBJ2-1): DVKVTQSSRYLVKRTGEKVFLECVQDMDHENMFWYRQDPGLGLRLIYFSYDVKMKEKGDIPEGYSVSREKKERFSLILESASTNQTSMYLCASSLPGDRYNEQFFGPGTRLTVL.

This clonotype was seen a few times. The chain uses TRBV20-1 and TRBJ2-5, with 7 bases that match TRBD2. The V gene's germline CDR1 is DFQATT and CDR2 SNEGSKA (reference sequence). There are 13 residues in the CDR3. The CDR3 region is CRADSGLGETQYF. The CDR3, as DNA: TGCAGGGCAGATAGCGGGCTGGGAGAGACCCAGTACTTC.

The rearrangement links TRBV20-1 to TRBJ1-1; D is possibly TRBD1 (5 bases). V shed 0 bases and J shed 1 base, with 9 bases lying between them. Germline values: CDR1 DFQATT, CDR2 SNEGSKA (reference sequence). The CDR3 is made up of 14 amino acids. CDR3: CSARDRRGNTEAFF. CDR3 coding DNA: TGCAGTGCTAGAGATAGGAGGGGGAACACTGAAGCTTTCTTT.

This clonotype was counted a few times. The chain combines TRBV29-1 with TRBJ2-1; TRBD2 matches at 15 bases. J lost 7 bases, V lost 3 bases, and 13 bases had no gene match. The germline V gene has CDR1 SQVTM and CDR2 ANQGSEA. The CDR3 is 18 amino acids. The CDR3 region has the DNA TGCAGCGTTGACGGATTACCGGGACTAGCGGGAGGAGTAAATGAGCAGTTCTTC. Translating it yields CSVDGLPGLAGGVNEQFF.

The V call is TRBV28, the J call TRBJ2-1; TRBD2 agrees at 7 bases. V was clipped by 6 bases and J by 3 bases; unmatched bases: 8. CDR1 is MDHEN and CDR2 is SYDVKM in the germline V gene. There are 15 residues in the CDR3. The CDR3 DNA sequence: TGTGCCAGCAGGTTAGCGGGCCAACTCTACAATGAGCAGTTCTTC. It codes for CASRLAGQLYNEQFF.

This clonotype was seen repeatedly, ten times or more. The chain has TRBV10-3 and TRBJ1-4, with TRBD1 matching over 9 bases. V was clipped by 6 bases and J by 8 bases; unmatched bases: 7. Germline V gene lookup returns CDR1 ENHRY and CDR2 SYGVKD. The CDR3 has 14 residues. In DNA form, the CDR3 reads TGTGCCATCAGGGCGCCGGGACAGGGAGAAAAACTGTTTTTT. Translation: CAIRAPGQGEKLFF.

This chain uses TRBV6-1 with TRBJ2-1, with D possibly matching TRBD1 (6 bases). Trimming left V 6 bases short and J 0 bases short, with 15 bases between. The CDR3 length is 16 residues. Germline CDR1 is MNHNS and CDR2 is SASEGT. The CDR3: CASRIGQGPSYNEQFF. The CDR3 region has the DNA TGTGCCAGCAGGATAGGTCAGGGGCCCTCCTACAATGAGCAGTTCTTC.

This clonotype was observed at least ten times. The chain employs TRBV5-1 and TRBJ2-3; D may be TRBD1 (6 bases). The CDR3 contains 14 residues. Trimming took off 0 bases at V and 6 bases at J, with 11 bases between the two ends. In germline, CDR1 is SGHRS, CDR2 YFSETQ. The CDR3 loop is CASSLDQGMDTQYF. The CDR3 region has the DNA TGCGCCAGCAGCTTGGATCAGGGGATGGATACGCAGTATTTT. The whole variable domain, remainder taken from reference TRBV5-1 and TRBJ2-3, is KAGVTQTPRYLIKTRGQQVTLSCSPISGHRSVSWYQQTPGQGLQFLFEYFSETQRNKGNFPGRFSGRQFSNSRSEMNVSTLELGDSALYLCASSLDQGMDTQYFGPGTRLTVL.

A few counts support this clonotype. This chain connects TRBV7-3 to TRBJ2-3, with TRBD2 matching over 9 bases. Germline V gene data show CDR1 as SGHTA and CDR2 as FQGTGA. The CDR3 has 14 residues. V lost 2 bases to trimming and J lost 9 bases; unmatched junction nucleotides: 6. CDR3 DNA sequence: TGTGCCAGCAGCTTACGGCGGGAGGGCACAACGCAGTATTTT. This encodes CASSLRREGTTQYF.

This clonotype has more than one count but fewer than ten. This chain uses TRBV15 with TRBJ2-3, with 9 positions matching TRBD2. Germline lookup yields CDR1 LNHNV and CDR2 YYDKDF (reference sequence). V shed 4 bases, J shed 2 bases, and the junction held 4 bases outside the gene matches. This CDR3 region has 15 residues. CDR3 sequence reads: CATSTLAGNTDTQYF. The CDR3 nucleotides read TGTGCCACCAGCACTCTAGCGGGGAACACAGATACGCAGTATTTT.